The present entry profiles one TCR beta chain with its context. Sequencing used immunoSEQ multiplex PCR; TCRdb keeps in-frame clones, though not all of them. The repertoire holds about 75,000 clones, with around 97% as singletons. The data derive from a study of technical replicates of blood from four donors. Losses at the gene ends were 6 bases for V and 4 bases for J; bases not matched to a gene: 23. The CDR3 is 20 amino acids. Per the germline V gene, CDR1 is SNHLY and CDR2 is FYNNEI. The chain combines TRBV2 with TRBJ1-2; 10 nucleotides line up with TRBD1. Specimen: T cells isolated from PBMCs. The receptor's source is a human donor in good health. The CDR3 sequence is CASRPYLPGQGSLTLYGYTF. CDR3 in DNA: TGTGCCAGCAGACCATATCTTCCGGGACAGGGGTCCCTTACCCTCTATGGCTACACCTTC.